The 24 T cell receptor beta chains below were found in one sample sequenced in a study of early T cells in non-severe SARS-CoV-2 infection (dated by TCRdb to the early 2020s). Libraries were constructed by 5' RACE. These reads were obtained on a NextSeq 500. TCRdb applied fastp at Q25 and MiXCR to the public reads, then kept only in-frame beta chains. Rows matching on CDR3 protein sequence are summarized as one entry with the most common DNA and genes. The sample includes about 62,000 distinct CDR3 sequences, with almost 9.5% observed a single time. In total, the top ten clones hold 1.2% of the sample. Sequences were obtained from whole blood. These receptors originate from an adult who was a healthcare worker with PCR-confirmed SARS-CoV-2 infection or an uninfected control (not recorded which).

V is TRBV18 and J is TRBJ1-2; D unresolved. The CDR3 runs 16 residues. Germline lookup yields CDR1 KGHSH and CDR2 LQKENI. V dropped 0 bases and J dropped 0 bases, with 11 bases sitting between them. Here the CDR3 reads CASSPPSTTSNYGYTF. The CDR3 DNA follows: TGTGCCAGCTCACCACCATCCACCACCTCTAACTATGGCTACACCTTC.

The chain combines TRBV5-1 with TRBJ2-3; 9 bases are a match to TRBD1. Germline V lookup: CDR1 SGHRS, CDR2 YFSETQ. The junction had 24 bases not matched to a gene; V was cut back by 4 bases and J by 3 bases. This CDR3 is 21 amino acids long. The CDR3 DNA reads TGCGCCAGCAGCCGGACACAGGGGGCGAATCCTTGGGGGCGAAGTACAGATACGCAGTATTTT. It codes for CASSRTQGANPWGRSTDTQYF.

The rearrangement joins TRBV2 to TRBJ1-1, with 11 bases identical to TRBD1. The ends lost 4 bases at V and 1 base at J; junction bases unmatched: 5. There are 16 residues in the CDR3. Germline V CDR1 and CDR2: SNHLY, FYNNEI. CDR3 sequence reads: CASSGGTGGPNTEAFF. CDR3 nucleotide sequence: TGTGCCAGCAGTGGAGGGACAGGGGGACCGAACACTGAAGCTTTCTTT.

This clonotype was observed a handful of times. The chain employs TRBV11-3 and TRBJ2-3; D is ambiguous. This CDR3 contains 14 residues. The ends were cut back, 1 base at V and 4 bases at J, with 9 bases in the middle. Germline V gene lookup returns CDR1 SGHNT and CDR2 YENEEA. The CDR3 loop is CASSLGLSADTQYF. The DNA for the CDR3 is TGTGCCAGCAGCTTAGGACTCTCGGCAGATACGCAGTATTTT. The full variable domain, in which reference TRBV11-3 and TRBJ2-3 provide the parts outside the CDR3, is EAGVVQSPRYKIIEKKQPVAFWCNPISGHNTLYWYLQNLGQGPELLIRYENEEAVDDSQLPKDRFSAERLKGVDSTLKIQPAELGDSAVYLCASSLGLSADTQYFGPGTRLTVL.

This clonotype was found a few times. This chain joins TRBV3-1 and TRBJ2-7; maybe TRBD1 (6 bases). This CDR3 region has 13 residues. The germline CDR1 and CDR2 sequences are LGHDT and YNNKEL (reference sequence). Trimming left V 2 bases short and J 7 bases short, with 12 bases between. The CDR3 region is CASSQTGTGEQYV. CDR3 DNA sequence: TGTGCCAGCAGCCAAACAGGGACGGGGGAGCAGTACGTC.

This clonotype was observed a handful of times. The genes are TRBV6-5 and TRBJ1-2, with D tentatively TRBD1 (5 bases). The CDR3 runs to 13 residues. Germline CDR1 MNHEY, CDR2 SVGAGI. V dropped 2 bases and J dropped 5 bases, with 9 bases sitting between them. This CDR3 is CASSYARQYGYTF. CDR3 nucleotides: TGTGCCAGCAGTTACGCACGACAGTATGGCTACACCTTC.

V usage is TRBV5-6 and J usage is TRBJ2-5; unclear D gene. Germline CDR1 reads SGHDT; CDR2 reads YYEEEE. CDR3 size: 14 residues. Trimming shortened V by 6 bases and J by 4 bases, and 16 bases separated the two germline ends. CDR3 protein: CASNLFVDGETQYF. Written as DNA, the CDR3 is TGTGCCAGCAACCTATTCGTCGACGGAGAGACCCAGTACTTC.

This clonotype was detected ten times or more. CDR3 bases: TGTGCCAGCAGTTACGGTAGGGGTAAAGGCAATCAGCCCCAGCATTTT. Its translation is CASSYGRGKGNQPQHF. The chain combines TRBV6-5 with TRBJ1-5, with D perhaps matching TRBD1 (5 bases). V lost 2 bases and J lost 2, with 13 bases in between. The V gene's germline CDR1 is MNHEY and CDR2 SVGAGI. The CDR3 contains 16 residues.

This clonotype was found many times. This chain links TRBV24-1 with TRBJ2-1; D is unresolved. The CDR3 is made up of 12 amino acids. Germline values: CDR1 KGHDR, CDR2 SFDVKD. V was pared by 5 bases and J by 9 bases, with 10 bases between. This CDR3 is CATSASGGEQFF. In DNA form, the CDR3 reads TGTGCCACCAGTGCTTCAGGTGGTGAGCAGTTCTTC.

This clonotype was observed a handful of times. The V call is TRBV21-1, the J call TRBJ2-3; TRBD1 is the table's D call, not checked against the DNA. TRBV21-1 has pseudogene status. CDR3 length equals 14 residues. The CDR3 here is CARSTGVSTDTQYF. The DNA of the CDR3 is TGTGCCAGGTCCACGGGGGTGAGCACAGATACGCAGTATTTT.

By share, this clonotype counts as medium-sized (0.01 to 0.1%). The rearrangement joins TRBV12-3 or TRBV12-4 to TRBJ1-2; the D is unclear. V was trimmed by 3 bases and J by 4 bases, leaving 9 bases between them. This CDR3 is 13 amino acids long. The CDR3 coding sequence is TGTGCCAGCAGTTTCCGGCCGGTCTATGGCTACACCTTC. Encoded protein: CASSFRPVYGYTF.

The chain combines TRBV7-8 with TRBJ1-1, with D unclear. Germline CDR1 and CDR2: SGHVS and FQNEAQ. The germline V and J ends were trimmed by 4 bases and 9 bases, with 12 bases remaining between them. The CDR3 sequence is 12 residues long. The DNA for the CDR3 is TGTGCCAGCAGCTCCCGGGAGAACCAAGCTTTCTTT. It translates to CASSSRENQAFF.

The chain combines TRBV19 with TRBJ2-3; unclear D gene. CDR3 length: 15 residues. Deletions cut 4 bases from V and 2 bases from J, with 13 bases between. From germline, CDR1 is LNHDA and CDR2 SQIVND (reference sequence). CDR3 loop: CASSTRTVHTDTQYF. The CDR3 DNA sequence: TGTGCCAGTAGTACCCGGACGGTCCACACAGATACGCAGTATTTT.

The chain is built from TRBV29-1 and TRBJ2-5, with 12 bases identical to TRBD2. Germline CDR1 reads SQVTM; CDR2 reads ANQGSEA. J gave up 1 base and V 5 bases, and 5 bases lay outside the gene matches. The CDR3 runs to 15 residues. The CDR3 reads CSVPTSGGLQETQYF. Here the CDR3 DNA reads TGCAGCGTTCCTACTAGCGGGGGGCTCCAAGAGACCCAGTACTTC.

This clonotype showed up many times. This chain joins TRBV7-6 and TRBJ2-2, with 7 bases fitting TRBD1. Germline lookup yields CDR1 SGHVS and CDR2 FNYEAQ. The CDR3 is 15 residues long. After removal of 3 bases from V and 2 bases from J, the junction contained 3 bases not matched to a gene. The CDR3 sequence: CASSLTGHNTGELFF. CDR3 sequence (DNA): TGTGCCAGCAGCTTGACAGGGCACAACACCGGGGAGCTGTTTTTT.

CDR3 loop: CASSVIDSNSPLHF. The CDR3 coding sequence is TGTGCCAGCAGTGTGATTGATAGTAATTCACCCCTCCACTTT. This rearrangement joins TRBV2 to TRBJ1-6; D ambiguous. Trimming removed 4 bases from V and 6 bases from J, with 10 bases in between. The CDR3 length is 14 residues. Germline CDR1 and CDR2: SNHLY and FYNNEI.

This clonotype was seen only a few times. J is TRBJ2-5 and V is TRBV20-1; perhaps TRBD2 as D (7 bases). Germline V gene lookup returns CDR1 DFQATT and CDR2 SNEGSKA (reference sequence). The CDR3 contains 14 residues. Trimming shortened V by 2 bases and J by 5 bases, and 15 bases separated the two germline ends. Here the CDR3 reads CSARTRGGSETQYF. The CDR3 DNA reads TGCAGTGCTAGAACGAGGGGGGGCTCGGAGACCCAGTACTTC.

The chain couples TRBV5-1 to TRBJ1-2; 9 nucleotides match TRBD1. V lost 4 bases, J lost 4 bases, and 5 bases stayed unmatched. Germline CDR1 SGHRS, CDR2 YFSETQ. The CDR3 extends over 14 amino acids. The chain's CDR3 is CASSLTDRGYGYTF. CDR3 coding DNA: TGCGCCAGCAGCCTTACGGACAGGGGCTATGGCTACACCTTC.

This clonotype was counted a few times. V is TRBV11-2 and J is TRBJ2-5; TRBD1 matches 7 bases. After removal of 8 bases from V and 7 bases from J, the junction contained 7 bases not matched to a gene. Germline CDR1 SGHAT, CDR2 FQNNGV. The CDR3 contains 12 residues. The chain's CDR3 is CASEVPGGTQYF. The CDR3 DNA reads TGTGCCAGCGAAGTTCCAGGGGGGACCCAGTACTTC.

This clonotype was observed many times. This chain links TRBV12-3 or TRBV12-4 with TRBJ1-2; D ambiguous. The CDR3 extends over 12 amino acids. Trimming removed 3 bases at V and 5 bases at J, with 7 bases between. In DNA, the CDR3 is TGTGCCAGCAGTTTGCTTAGTTATGGCTACACCTTC. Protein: CASSLLSYGYTF.

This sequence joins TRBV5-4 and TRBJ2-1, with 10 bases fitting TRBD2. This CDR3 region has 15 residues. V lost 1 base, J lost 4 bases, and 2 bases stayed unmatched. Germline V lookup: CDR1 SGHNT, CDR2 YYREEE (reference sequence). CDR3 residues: CASSLLAGVYNEQFF. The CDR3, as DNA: TGTGCCAGCAGCTTGCTAGCGGGAGTATACAATGAGCAGTTCTTC.

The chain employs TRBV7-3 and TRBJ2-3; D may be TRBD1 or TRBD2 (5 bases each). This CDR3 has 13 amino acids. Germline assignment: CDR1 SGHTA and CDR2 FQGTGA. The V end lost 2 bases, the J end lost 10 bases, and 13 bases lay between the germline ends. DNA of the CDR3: TGTGCCAGCAGCTTATCGCCCAGGGACCCGCAGTATTTT. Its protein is CASSLSPRDPQYF.

Written as DNA, the CDR3 is TGTGCCAGCAGCTTAGGACAGGGCCCAACGGATACGCAGTATTTT. Translated: CASSLGQGPTDTQYF. The chain has TRBV7-6 and TRBJ2-3; 7 bases map to TRBD1. CDR1 and CDR2 from the germline V gene are SGHVS and FNYEAQ. The CDR3 extends over 15 amino acids. The J segment lost 6 bases and the V segment lost 1 base, leaving 7 bases of the junction unmatched.

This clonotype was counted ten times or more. The DNA of the CDR3 is TGTGCCACCAGTGAAACGATGAACACCGGGGAGCTGTTTTTT. It yields the protein CATSETMNTGELFF. This sequence joins TRBV24-1 and TRBJ2-2; the D is unclear. In germline, CDR1 is KGHDR, CDR2 SFDVKD. The CDR3 spans 14 residues. V was cut by 4 bases and J by 1 base, with 6 bases left in between.